A few counts support the clone carrying this T cell receptor (beta chain). These data originate in a study of identical twins. The junction had 8 bases not matched to a gene; V was cut back by 3 bases and J by 2 bases. Germline V CDR1 and CDR2: LGHDT, YNNKEL (reference sequence). CDR3 length: 16 residues. From the 5' RACE reads, TCRdb called clonotypes with MiXCR, one entry per CDR3 protein. There are about 480,000 distinct CDR3 sequences in the sample; 12% to 15% occur only once, and approximately 0.52% lies in the top ten. The sample also formed part of further work on yellow fever vaccine responses in identical twins.

The sequencing sample was made of CD4+ T cells sorted from blood. This receptor was obtained from a woman younger than 30 in good health. The chain joins TRBV3-1 to TRBJ2-7, with 9 nucleotides matching TRBD2. As DNA, the CDR3 is TGTGCCAGCAGCCACGAAAGCGGGAGGCCCCCCTACGAGCAGTACTTC. It codes for CASSHESGRPPYEQYF.